This T cell receptor (beta chain) comes out of a study of T cells in Graves' hyperthyroidism and ophthalmopathy (dated by TCRdb to about 2019). Background on the whole study: Peripheral blood samples were taken at the time of initial diagnosis, prior to any treatment. TCR V-J signatures able to tell the groups apart were searched for in a discovery cohort of 100 patients, of whom 43 had Graves' ophthalmopathy and around 56 had stable Graves' hyperthyroidism. Prospective prediction of ophthalmopathy was tested in an independent validation cohort of 18 to 20 hyperthyroidism patients and 17 patients who later progressed to ophthalmopathy. The roughly 90 discovery patients were divided at random into training and test sets in a 7:3 ratio. Once sampling was done, hyperthyroidism patients were given methimazole at a starting dose of 30 mg daily, whereas ophthalmopathy patients were given high-dose intravenous methylprednisolone. The study also compared thyroid tissue and blood T-cell repertoires from several Graves' hyperthyroidism patients. The paper reports TCR Vbeta CDR3 sequencing of over 120 peripheral blood samples: some 41 ophthalmopathy, fewer than 80 hyperthyroidism and roughly 17 progressor patients.

Notes on this clonotype: Its recognized antigen is unknown. This sequence may be a read error, since a much larger clone differs from it by one base.

The junction shows trimming of 4 bases on V and 5 bases on J, and the gene matches do not reach 14 bases of it. The germline V gene (reference sequence) sets CDR1 to SEHNR and CDR2 to FQNEAQ. The CDR3 runs 16 residues from the cysteine to the phenylalanine. The sequence is cut down to CDR3 DNA, 48 bases in frame from base 1. What the work shows at the level of the full study, not this receptor alone: In validation, the model predicted progression to ophthalmopathy with around 71% sensitivity and around 72% specificity, a median of around 6.6 months before onset. Most expanded thyroid clonotypes (frequency above 0.001) were also detected in blood, suggesting blood repertoires may reflect thyroid immune responses. A 13 V-J signature model separated ophthalmopathy from stable hyperthyroidism, with about 88% sensitivity and just under 84% specificity in cross-validation and 80%/75% in testing. No statistical method was used to fix the sample size in advance, and group allocation was not hidden from the investigators.

Stable Graves' hyperthyroidism was defined as no progression to ophthalmopathy during 18 months of follow-up. The hyperthyroidism patients were between 18 and 65 years old and newly diagnosed, with a disease duration of less than 2 months. The study excluded patients with uncontrolled infections, other autoimmune diseases, pregnancy or lactation. Diagnoses were established on the basis of clinical symptoms, serum thyroxine and TRAb, thyroid ultrasound, and orbital computed tomography. PBMCs were isolated from approximately 10 ml of fresh peripheral blood by Ficoll-Paque density gradient centrifugation. Total RNA was extracted with Trizol reagent, and quality was checked on an Agilent 2100 Bioanalyzer. The TCR beta CDR3 regions were amplified from RNA transcripts. The TCR CDR3 was subjected to a first round of RT-PCR using the HTBI primer set and the Qiagen OneStep RT-PCR kit. Libraries were constructed in a second round of multiplex PCR, after which size selection and purification were performed. Sequencing of the libraries was done on an Illumina HiSeq2000 using paired-end 100 bp reads. Concerning the study's data processing: SOAPnuke was used to process the raw data, throwing out any read that contained adapters or uncalled bases, had a mean Phred below 15, or lacked an exact constant-primer or identifier match. COPE v1.2.5 was used to merge high-quality paired reads, and clonotypes were defined as unique nucleotide sequences. MiTCR v1.1 was used to align clonotypes to the IMGT TRBV, TRBD and TRBJ reference segments. The analysis included only V-J combinations with a frequency above 0.0001, which together covered around 99% of the repertoires. The TCS score was defined as F50 (clonal expansion) divided by E x V (chaos), with BLOSUM62-based TCRdist calculated between CDR3 peptides within each V-J. Welch's t-statistics and random forest reduced some 510 V-J features to roughly 13, which were used in a naive Bayes classifier (R e1071). Through fastp at Q25 and MiXCR, TCRdb rebuilt clones from the public reads, retaining in-frame beta chains. Identical CDR3 proteins give one entry, which carries the most common genes and DNA. Clone size and V and J calls follow TCRdb, not the original study. The sample includes roughly 400,000 distinct CDR3 sequences, with 25% observed a single time. Around four fifths of the sample goes to the ten largest clones.

This clonotype originated in a man aged 50 or older with Graves' hyperthyroidism. The rearrangement combines TRBV7-9 with TRBJ2-7, with 7 middle bases fitting TRBD2. Sequences were obtained from blood. The sequenced DNA is TGTGCCAGCAGCTCGAAAGCGGGATTAAAGCCTCACGAGCAGTACTTC. Its coded protein is CASSSKAGLKPHEQYF.